This TCR beta chain originates from a study of tumor-infiltrating lymphocytes in primary liver carcinoma. Across the study: Patients underwent resection of primary liver carcinoma.

Using a constant-region primer together with ProtoScript II reverse transcriptase, TCR beta cDNA was made from around 500 ng of total RNA. Generation of the TCR beta libraries relied on three nested multiplex PCR rounds using slightly modified ARM-PCR. The study ran its first two PCR rounds for roughly 9 cycles each, using TRBV1-TRBV30 forward primers and a C-beta reverse primer. MiXCR, applied by TCRdb to the multiplex PCR reads, yields one record per CDR3 protein. The sample shows about 300,000 distinct CDR3 sequences, 50% to 70% of them seen only once. Germline DNA was extracted too, while blood RNA derived from unsorted whole blood. V lost 8 bases to trimming and J lost 1 base, with 15 bases between them. This CDR3 comprises 14 residues. CDR1 is MDHEN and CDR2 is SYDVKM in the germline V gene.

This sequence joins TRBV28 and TRBJ2-7, with a possible D match to TRBD1 (6 bases). The sequenced sample was peripheral blood. This receptor was identified in a man between 35 and 55 years old with primary liver carcinoma and hepatitis B virus infection. CDR3 DNA sequence: TGTGCCAGCCACGGCCAGGGGTCGTCCTACGAGCAGTACTTC. It codes for CASHGQGSSYEQYF.